The 18 T cell receptor beta chains presented below share a single source sample, sequenced in a study of beta chain features in type 1 diabetes. cDNA synthesis used the whole RNA isolate, giving expressed TCRB sequences. Repertoires were generated with immunoSEQ multiplex PCR, while TCRdb's copy carries only in-frame clones and drops some. The sample holds 200,000 to 250,000 clones, around 68% seen once. The sample consisted of naive CD4+ T cells from blood. Receptors were obtained from a man younger than 40 in good health.

The chain links TRBV29-1 to TRBJ2-3; D gene ambiguous. The V gene lost 4 bases and the J gene lost 4 bases, with 12 bases spanning the gap. The CDR3 runs to 13 residues. Per germline, CDR1 SQVTM and CDR2 ANQGSEA. The CDR3 region is CSVGAPLADTQYF. CDR3 DNA: TGCAGCGTTGGTGCCCCTTTGGCAGATACGCAGTATTTT.

The chain uses TRBV18 and TRBJ2-7; D uncertain. The CDR3 runs 13 residues. V shed 1 base and J shed 6 bases, with 10 bases lying between them. CDR1 KGHSH and CDR2 LQKENI come from the germline V gene. The CDR3 nucleotides are TGTGCCAGCTCACCACTCCCGCGCAGCGAGCAGTACTTC. Protein sequence: CASSPLPRSEQYF. The variable domain in full, with the rest retrieved from reference TRBV18 and TRBJ2-7, is NAGVMQNPRHLVRRRGQEARLRCSPMKGHSHVYWYRQLPEEGLKFMVYLQKENIIDESGMPKERFSAEFPKEGPSILRIQQVVRGDSAAYFCASSPLPRSEQYFGPGTRLTVT.

V usage is TRBV28 and J usage is TRBJ2-1; D is ambiguous. Germline V gene lookup returns CDR1 MDHEN and CDR2 SYDVKM. V lost 6 bases to trimming and J lost 7 bases, with 10 bases between them. The CDR3 loop spans 12 amino acids. The CDR3 nucleotides are TGTGCCAGCAGCCGTCAACTGAATGAGCAGTTCTTC. This codes for CASSRQLNEQFF.

The rearrangement links TRBV30 to TRBJ2-7; no clear D. CDR1 is GTSNPN and CDR2 is SVGIG in the germline V gene (reference sequence). This CDR3 contains 14 residues. With 3 bases removed from V and 7 bases from J, the gap between germline ends came to 19 bases. CDR3 in amino acids: CAWSAIPLTPEQYF. CDR3 in DNA: TGTGCCTGGAGCGCAATTCCTCTTACCCCGGAGCAGTACTTC. Complete variable domain (other parts from reference TRBV30 and TRBJ2-7): SQTIHQWPATLVQPVGSPLSLECTVEGTSNPNLYWYRQAAGRGLQLLFYSVGIGQISSEVPQNLSASRPQDRQFILSSKKLLLSDSGFYLCAWSAIPLTPEQYFGPGTRLTVT.

The chain employs TRBV18 and TRBJ2-2; D might be TRBD1 (5 bases). The CDR3 spans 14 residues. Germline lookup yields CDR1 KGHSH and CDR2 LQKENI. V lost 4 bases and J 0 bases, leaving 6 bases between the germline ends. The chain's CDR3 is CASSQTANTGELFF. In nucleotides, the CDR3 is TGTGCCAGCTCACAGACAGCGAACACCGGGGAGCTGTTTTTT.

The V gene is TRBV7-9, the J gene TRBJ2-7, with D possibly TRBD1 on 5 matching bases. Germline-derived CDR1 and CDR2 are SEHNR and FQNEAQ (reference sequence). The CDR3 totals 15 residues. The germline V and J ends were trimmed by 5 bases and 7 bases, with 21 bases remaining between them. The CDR3 nucleotides are TGTGCCAGCAGCCCTAGAGACAGATCCGGAAGGGAGCAGTACTTC. This gives the protein CASSPRDRSGREQYF.

The chain carries TRBV18 and TRBJ1-2; D call uncertain. The length of the CDR3 is 12 residues. Per germline, CDR1 KGHSH and CDR2 LQKENI. V lost 3 bases to trimming and J lost 4 bases, with 6 bases between them. CDR3 in amino acids: CASSPGSYGYTF. In DNA form, the CDR3 reads TGTGCCAGCTCACCCGGCAGCTATGGCTACACCTTC.

The V and J genes are TRBV14 and TRBJ2-5; D is undetermined. The V gene's germline CDR1 is SGHDN and CDR2 FVKESK. The CDR3 length is 16 residues. V lost 2 bases and J lost 5, with 18 bases in between. The CDR3 loop reads CASSQSAAWMDETQYF. The CDR3 bases are TGTGCCAGCAGCCAATCCGCAGCATGGATGGACGAGACCCAGTACTTC.

J is TRBJ1-1 and V is TRBV30; the D is unclear. Germline CDR1 and CDR2: GTSNPN and SVGIG (reference sequence). The CDR3 loop spans 12 amino acids. V was cut by 1 base and J by 1 base, with 4 bases left in between. CDR3 nucleotide sequence: TGTGCCTGGAGTGACGGGAACACTGAAGCTTTCTTT. Residues: CAWSDGNTEAFF.

V gene TRBV30 combines with J gene TRBJ1-5; TRBD1 might be the D (6 bases). The CDR3 sequence is 15 residues long. CDR1 GTSNPN and CDR2 SVGIG come from the germline V gene (reference sequence). V shed 2 bases and J shed 4 bases, with 15 bases lying between them. The CDR3 DNA follows: TGTGCCTGGAGTCTAGGGGGGCAGGCAAATCAGCCCCAGCATTTT. It specifies CAWSLGGQANQPQHF.

The count of this clone is one. The chain joins TRBV30 to TRBJ2-1, with 7 bases that match TRBD1. Germline V lookup: CDR1 GTSNPN, CDR2 SVGIG (reference sequence). The CDR3 consists of 14 residues. J lost 4 bases, V lost 8 bases, and 11 bases had no gene match. The CDR3 DNA reads as TGTGCCGTAACCGGGACAGCAGATTACAATGAGCAGTTCTTC. Its protein is CAVTGTADYNEQFF.

This clone was found a few times. The gene calls are TRBV7-2 and TRBJ2-3, with 9 bases lining up with TRBD2. With 2 bases clipped from V and 2 bases from J, the junction kept 2 bases outside the gene matches. The germline gives CDR1 SGHTA, CDR2 FQGNSA. The CDR3 has 15 amino acids. The CDR3 loop is CASSLSSGNTDTQYF. The DNA for the CDR3 is TGTGCCAGCAGCTTATCTAGCGGGAACACAGATACGCAGTATTTT. Full variable domain (missing parts from reference TRBV7-2 and TRBJ2-3): GAGVSQSPSNKVTEKGKDVELRCDPISGHTALYWYRQSLGQGLEFLIYFQGNSAPDKSGLPSDRFSAERTGGSVSTLTIQRTQQEDSAVYLCASSLSSGNTDTQYFGPGTRLTVL.

The V call is TRBV2, the J call TRBJ2-7, with 8 bases matching TRBD1. Trimming cost V 5 bases and J 6 bases; bases outside gene matches: 9. This CDR3 spans 14 amino acids. Germline V gene sequence: CDR1 SNHLY, CDR2 FYNNEI. The chain's CDR3 is CASSRGRDRFEQYF. CDR3 bases: TGTGCCAGCAGTCGAGGAAGGGACAGGTTCGAGCAGTACTTC.

This rearrangement joins TRBV6-5 to TRBJ2-1; possible D gene TRBD1, 5 bases. This CDR3 spans 11 amino acids. The V end lost 6 bases, the J end lost 10 bases, and 10 bases lay between the germline ends. Looked up from germline, CDR1 is MNHEY and CDR2 is SVGAGI. In DNA, the CDR3 is TGTGCCAGCAGCCTCGACAGAGAGCAGTTCTTC. The encoded protein is CASSLDREQFF.

The J gene is TRBJ2-2, the V gene TRBV29-1, with 7 bases that match TRBD1. Germline CDR1 SQVTM, CDR2 ANQGSEA. The CDR3 is made up of 14 amino acids. The V gene end was trimmed by 5 bases and the J gene end by 0 bases; junction bases not matched to a gene: 3. This CDR3 reads CSVIRGTNTGELFF. The CDR3 region has the DNA TGCAGCGTTATCAGGGGGACGAACACCGGGGAGCTGTTTTTT.

A few counts support this clone. The V call is TRBV7-9, the J call TRBJ2-7, with D possibly TRBD1 on 7 matching bases. The V end was cut by 4 bases, the J end by 0 bases, with 10 bases between. Germline CDR1 is SEHNR and CDR2 is FQNEAQ (reference sequence). The CDR3 contains 14 residues. Written as DNA, the CDR3 is TGTGCCAGCAGCTCAGGGGGGTTCTCCTACGAGCAGTACTTC. As protein: CASSSGGFSYEQYF.

Only a few counts were recorded for this clone. The chain has TRBV30 and TRBJ1-3; D gene uncertain. Germline V lookup: CDR1 GTSNPN, CDR2 SVGIG (reference sequence). Trimming shortened V by 7 bases and J by 0 bases, and 10 bases separated the two germline ends. The CDR3 extends over 13 amino acids. The CDR3 DNA sequence: TGTGCCTTCCAAGCGAGCTCTGGAAACACCATATATTTT. Its translation: CAFQASSGNTIYF.

The rearrangement uses TRBV29-1 and TRBJ2-1; D is ambiguous. Germline assignment: CDR1 SQVTM and CDR2 ANQGSEA. This CDR3 has 16 residues. The V gene lost 0 bases and the J gene lost 2 bases, with 14 bases spanning the gap. CDR3 bases: TGCAGCGTTGAAGACGCCCCCTTTGCGACCTACAATGAGCAGTTCTTC. Translated, it gives CSVEDAPFATYNEQFF.